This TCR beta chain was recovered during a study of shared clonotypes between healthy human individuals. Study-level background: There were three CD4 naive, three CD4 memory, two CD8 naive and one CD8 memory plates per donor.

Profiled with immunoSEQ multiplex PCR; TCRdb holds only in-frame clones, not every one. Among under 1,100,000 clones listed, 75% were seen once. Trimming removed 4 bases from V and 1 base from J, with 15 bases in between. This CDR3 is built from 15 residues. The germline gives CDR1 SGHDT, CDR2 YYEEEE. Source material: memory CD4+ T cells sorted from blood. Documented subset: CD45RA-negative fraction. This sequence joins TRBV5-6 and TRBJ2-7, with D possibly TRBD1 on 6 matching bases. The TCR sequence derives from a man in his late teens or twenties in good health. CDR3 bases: TGTGCCAGCAGCCGCCTGGACAGCAAATCCTACGAGCAGTACTTC. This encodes CASSRLDSKSYEQYF.